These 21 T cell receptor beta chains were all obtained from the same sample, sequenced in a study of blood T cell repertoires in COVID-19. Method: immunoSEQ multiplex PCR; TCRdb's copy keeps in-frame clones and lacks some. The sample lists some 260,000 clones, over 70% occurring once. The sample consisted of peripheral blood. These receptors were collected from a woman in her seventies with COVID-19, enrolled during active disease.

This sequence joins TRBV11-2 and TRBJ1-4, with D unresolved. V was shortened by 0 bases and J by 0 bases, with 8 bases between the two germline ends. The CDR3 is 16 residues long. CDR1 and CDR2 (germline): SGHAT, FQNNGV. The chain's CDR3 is CASSLDLPATNEKLFF. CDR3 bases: TGTGCCAGCAGCTTAGATCTCCCTGCAACTAATGAAAAACTGTTTTTT.

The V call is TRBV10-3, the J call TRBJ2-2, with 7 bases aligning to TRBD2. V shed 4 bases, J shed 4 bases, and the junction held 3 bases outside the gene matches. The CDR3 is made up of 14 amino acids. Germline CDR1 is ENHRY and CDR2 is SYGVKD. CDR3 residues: CAISVGGVTGELFF. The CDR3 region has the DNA TGTGCCATCAGTGTTGGGGGGGTCACCGGGGAGCTGTTTTTT.

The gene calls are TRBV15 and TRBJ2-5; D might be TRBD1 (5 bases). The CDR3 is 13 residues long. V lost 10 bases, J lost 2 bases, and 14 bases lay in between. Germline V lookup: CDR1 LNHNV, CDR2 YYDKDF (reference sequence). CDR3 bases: TGTGCCATCCTAGGAAAGGGGCAAGAGACCCAGTACTTC. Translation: CAILGKGQETQYF.

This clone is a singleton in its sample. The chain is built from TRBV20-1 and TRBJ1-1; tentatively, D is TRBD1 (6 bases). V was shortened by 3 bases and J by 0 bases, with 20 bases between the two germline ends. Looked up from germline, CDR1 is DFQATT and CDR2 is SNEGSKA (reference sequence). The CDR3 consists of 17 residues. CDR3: CSASRTSGHVMNTEAFF. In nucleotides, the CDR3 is TGCAGTGCTAGTCGAACCTCGGGACACGTTATGAACACTGAAGCTTTCTTT.

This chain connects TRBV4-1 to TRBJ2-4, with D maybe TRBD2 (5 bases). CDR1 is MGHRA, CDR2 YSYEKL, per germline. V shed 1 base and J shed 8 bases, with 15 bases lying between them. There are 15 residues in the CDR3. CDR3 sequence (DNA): TGCGCCAGCAGCCAAGGGCGAGGGTTTGGAGACATTCAGTACTTC. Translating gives CASSQGRGFGDIQYF.

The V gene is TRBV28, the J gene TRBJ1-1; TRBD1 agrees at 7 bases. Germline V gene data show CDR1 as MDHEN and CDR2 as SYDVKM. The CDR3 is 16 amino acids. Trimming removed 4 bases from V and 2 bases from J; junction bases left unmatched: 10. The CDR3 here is CASSSSMGQPNTEAFF. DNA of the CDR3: TGTGCCAGCAGTTCAAGCATGGGACAGCCAAACACTGAAGCTTTCTTT.

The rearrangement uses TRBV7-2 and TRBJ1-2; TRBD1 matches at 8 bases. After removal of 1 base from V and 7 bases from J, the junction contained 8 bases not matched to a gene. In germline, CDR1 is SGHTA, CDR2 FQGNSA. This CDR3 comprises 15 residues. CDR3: CASSLVPRGRAGYTF. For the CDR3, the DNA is TGTGCCAGCAGCTTAGTTCCCAGGGGGCGGGCTGGCTACACCTTC.

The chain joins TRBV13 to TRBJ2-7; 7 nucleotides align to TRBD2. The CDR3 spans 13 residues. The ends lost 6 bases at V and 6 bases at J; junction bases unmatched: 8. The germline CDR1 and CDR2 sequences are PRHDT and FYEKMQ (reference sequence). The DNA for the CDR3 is TGTGCCAGCAGATCCGCCGCGGGGGTCGAGCAGTACTTC. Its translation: CASRSAAGVEQYF.

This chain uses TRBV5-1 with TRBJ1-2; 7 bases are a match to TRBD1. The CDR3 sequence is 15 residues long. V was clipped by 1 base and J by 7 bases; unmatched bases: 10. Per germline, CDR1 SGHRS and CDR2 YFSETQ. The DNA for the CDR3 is TGCGCCAGCAGCTTGATTCAGGGGGAAAGTGGTGGCTACACCTTC. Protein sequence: CASSLIQGESGGYTF. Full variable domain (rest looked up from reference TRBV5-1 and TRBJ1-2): KAGVTQTPRYLIKTRGQQVTLSCSPISGHRSVSWYQQTPGQGLQFLFEYFSETQRNKGNFPGRFSGRQFSNSRSEMNVSTLELGDSALYLCASSLIQGESGGYTFGSGTRLTVV.

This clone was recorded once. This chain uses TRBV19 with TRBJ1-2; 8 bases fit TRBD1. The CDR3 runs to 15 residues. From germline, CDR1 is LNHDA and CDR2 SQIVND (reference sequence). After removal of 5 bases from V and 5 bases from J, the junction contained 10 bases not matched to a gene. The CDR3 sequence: CASSSGWDRNYGYTF. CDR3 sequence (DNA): TGTGCCAGTAGTTCAGGATGGGACAGGAATTATGGCTACACCTTC.

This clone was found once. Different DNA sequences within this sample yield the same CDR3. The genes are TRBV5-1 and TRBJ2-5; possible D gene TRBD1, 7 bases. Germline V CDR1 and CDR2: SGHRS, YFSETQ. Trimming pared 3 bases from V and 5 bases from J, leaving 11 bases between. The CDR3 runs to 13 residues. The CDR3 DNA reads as TGCGCCAGCAGCTCACAGGGGAGGGAGACCCAGTACTTC. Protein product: CASSSQGRETQYF.

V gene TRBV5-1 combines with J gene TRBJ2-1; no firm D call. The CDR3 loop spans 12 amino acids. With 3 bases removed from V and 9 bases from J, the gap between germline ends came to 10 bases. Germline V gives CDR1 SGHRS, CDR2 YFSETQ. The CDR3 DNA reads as TGCGCCAGCAGCTCCAAACGCGGTGAGCAGTTCTTC. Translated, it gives CASSSKRGEQFF.

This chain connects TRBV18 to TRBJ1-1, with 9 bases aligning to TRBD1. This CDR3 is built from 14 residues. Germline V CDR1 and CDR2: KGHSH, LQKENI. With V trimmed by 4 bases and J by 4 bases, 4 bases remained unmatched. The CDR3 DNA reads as TGTGCCAGCTCACGCGAACAGGGGGCCACTGAAGCTTTCTTT. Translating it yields CASSREQGATEAFF.

The chain's CDR3 is CASSRGQGASGYTF. DNA of the CDR3: TGTGCCAGCAGCCGGGGACAGGGGGCCAGTGGCTACACCTTC. The chain is built from TRBV6-5 and TRBJ1-2; 12 bases line up with TRBD1. J lost 7 bases, V lost 6 bases, and 6 bases had no gene match. From germline, CDR1 is MNHEY and CDR2 SVGAGI. This CDR3 spans 14 amino acids.

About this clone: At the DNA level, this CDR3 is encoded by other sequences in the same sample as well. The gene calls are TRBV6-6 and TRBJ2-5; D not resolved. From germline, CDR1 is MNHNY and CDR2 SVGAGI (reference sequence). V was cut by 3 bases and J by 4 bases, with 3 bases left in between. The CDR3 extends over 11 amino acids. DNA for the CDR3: TGTGCCAGCAGTTATAGAGAGACCCAGTACTTC. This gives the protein CASSYRETQYF.

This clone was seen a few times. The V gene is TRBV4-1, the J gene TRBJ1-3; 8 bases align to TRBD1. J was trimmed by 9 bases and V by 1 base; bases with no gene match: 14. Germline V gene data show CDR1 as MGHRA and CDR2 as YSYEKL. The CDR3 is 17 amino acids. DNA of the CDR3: TGCGCCAGCAGCCAAGTACTCGAAAAAGGACAGGGTCCCACCATATATTTT. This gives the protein CASSQVLEKGQGPTIYF.

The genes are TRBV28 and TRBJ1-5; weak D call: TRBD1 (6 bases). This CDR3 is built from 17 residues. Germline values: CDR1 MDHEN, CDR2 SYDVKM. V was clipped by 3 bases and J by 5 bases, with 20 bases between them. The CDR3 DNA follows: TGTGCCAGCAGTTTTCTGGGGGCCCCTCGGGGGGATCAGCCCCAGCATTTT. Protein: CASSFLGAPRGDQPQHF.

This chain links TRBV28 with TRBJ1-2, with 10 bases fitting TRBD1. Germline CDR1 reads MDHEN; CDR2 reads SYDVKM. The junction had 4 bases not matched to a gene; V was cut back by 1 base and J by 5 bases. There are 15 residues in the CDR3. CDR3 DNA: TGTGCCAGCAGTTTATACGGGACAGGGGATTATGGCTACACCTTC. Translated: CASSLYGTGDYGYTF.

The CDR3 region is CASSQDNLYNEQFF. CDR3 nucleotide sequence: TGCGCCAGCAGCCAAGATAATCTCTACAATGAGCAGTTCTTC. The V call is TRBV4-3, the J call TRBJ2-1; no clear D gene. The V gene lost 0 bases and the J gene lost 3 bases, with 6 bases spanning the gap. The germline V gene has CDR1 LGHNA and CDR2 YSLEER. There are 14 residues in the CDR3.

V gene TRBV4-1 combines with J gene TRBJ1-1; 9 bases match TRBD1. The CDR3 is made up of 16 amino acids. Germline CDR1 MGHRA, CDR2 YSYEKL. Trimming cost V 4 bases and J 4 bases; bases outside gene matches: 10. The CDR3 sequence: CASSRGWTGAFTEAFF. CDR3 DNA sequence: TGCGCCAGCAGCCGGGGCTGGACAGGGGCCTTCACTGAAGCTTTCTTT.

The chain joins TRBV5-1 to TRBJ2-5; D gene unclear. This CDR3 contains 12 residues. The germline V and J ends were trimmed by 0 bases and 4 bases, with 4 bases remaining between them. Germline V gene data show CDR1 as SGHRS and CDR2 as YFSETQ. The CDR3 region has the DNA TGCGCCAGCAGCTTGGGCAGAGAGACCCAGTACTTC. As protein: CASSLGRETQYF.